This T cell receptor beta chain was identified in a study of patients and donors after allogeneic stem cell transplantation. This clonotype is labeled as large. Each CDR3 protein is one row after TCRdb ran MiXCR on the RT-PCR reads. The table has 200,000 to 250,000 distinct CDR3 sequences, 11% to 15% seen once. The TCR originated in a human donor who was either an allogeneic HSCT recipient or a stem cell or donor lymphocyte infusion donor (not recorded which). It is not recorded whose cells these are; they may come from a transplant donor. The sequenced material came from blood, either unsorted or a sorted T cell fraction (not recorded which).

The DNA for the CDR3 is TGCAGTGCTACATGGGAGGGACTAGCTGGTAGAGAGACCCAGTACTTC. It codes for CSATWEGLAGRETQYF. V and J are TRBV20-1 and TRBJ2-5; 9 bases are shared with TRBD2. The CDR3 totals 16 residues. Trimming cost V 4 bases and J 4 bases; bases outside gene matches: 13. From germline, CDR1 is DFQATT and CDR2 SNEGSKA (reference sequence).